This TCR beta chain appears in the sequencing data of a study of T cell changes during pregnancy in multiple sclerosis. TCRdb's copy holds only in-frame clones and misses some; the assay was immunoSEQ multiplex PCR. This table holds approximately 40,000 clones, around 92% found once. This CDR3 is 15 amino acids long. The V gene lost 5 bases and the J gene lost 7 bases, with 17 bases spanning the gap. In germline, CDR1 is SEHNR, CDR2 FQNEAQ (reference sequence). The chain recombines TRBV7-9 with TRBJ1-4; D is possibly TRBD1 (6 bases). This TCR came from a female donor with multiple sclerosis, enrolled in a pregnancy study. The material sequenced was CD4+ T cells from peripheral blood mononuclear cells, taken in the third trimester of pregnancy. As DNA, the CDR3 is TGTGCCAGCAGCCCTAACCCGGGAGGGGGTGAAAAACTGTTTTTT. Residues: CASSPNPGGGEKLFF.